These 28 T cell receptor beta chains originate from one sample sequenced in a study of blood T cell repertoires in COVID-19. Some clones are missing from TCRdb's copy, which holds only in-frame ones; the method was immunoSEQ multiplex PCR. The table shows about 210,000 clones, with 65% to 85% occurring only once. Sample: PBMCs or T cells enriched from blood (not recorded which). The receptors stem from a woman in her 30s who had been exposed to COVID-19.

The CDR3 DNA follows: TGTGCCAGCAGCTTGGCCCTGGGACAGGAAAGCTCCTACGAGCAGTACTTC. Translating it yields CASSLALGQESSYEQYF. V usage is TRBV7-8 and J usage is TRBJ2-7; 8 nucleotides agree with TRBD1. Germline V gene lookup returns CDR1 SGHVS and CDR2 FQNEAQ. CDR3 length equals 17 residues. The V and J ends lost 3 bases and 0 bases, in that order; junction bases with no gene match: 10.

This clone was detected ten times or more. The V and J genes are TRBV12-5 and TRBJ2-7, with 8 bases fitting TRBD1. CDR1 LGHNT and CDR2 FRNRAP come from the germline V gene. CDR3 size: 16 residues. With V trimmed by 5 bases and J by 2 bases, 11 bases remained unmatched. CDR3 bases: TGTGCTAGTGGTCCACCAGGGACAGGAGGACCCTACGAGCAGTACTTC. It specifies CASGPPGTGGPYEQYF.

This rearrangement joins TRBV6-5 to TRBJ2-1; TRBD2 agrees at 11 bases. V dropped 6 bases and J dropped 8; count of bases not matched to a gene: 9. Germline V CDR1 and CDR2: MNHEY, SVGAGI. CDR3 size: 15 residues. The CDR3 spells CASSQLAGARYEQFF. CDR3 nucleotide sequence: TGTGCCAGCAGCCAACTAGCGGGGGCCCGGTATGAGCAGTTCTTC.

V gene TRBV30 combines with J gene TRBJ1-2, with TRBD1 matching 7 bases. There are 15 residues in the CDR3. V was clipped by 0 bases and J by 7 bases; unmatched bases: 11. Germline V gene sequence: CDR1 GTSNPN, CDR2 SVGIG (reference sequence). The CDR3 loop reads CAWSVLEGAQGGYTF. The CDR3 DNA reads as TGTGCCTGGAGTGTACTAGAGGGGGCGCAAGGTGGCTACACCTTC.

V gene TRBV4-3 combines with J gene TRBJ2-5, with 10 bases lining up with TRBD2. The trim removed 0 bases at V and 4 bases at J, leaving 5 bases unmatched. CDR1 and CDR2 (germline): LGHNA, YSLEER. The CDR3 runs 16 residues. CDR3: CASSQDSSGGAETQYF. CDR3 DNA sequence: TGCGCCAGCAGCCAAGATTCCAGCGGGGGGGCAGAGACCCAGTACTTC.

This rearrangement joins TRBV15 to TRBJ2-1; 9 bases line up with TRBD2. This CDR3 is built from 14 residues. The junction had 12 bases not matched to a gene; V was cut back by 7 bases and J by 11 bases. Germline CDR1 and CDR2: LNHNV and YYDKDF (reference sequence). CDR3 loop: CATIAGGGARKQFF. As DNA, the CDR3 is TGTGCCACCATAGCTGGCGGGGGGGCTCGAAAGCAGTTCTTC.

The genes are TRBV5-5 and TRBJ2-7; TRBD1 agrees at 9 bases. CDR1 SGHKS and CDR2 YYEKEE come from the germline V gene (reference sequence). This CDR3 spans 16 amino acids. V lost 0 bases and J lost 5; bases outside the gene matches: 9. The chain's CDR3 is CASSLATGQGDHEQYF. The CDR3, as DNA: TGTGCCAGCAGCTTGGCGACGGGACAGGGAGACCACGAGCAGTACTTC.

The chain uses TRBV7-9 and TRBJ2-3; D is perhaps TRBD1 (7 bases). This CDR3 has 14 residues. Germline lookup yields CDR1 SEHNR and CDR2 FQNEAQ (reference sequence). V dropped 3 bases and J dropped 4 bases, with 11 bases sitting between them. CDR3 residues: CASSFRGEADTQYF. The CDR3 region has the DNA TGTGCCAGCAGCTTCAGGGGGGAAGCAGATACGCAGTATTTT.

V and J are TRBV4-1 and TRBJ1-5, with 8 bases identical to TRBD1. This CDR3 spans 14 amino acids. Germline values: CDR1 MGHRA, CDR2 YSYEKL. Germline trimming cut 1 base from V and 5 bases from J; bases unmatched to any gene: 1. DNA of the CDR3: TGCGCCAGCAGCCAAGTGACAGGGGATCAGCCCCAGCATTTT. Encoded protein: CASSQVTGDQPQHF.

This clone is a singleton in its sample. The chain uses TRBV29-1 and TRBJ1-2, with 8 nucleotides matching TRBD1. The CDR3 totals 14 residues. Germline V lookup: CDR1 SQVTM, CDR2 ANQGSEA. V trimming: 8 bases; J trimming: 2 bases; junction bases outside the gene matches: 10. The CDR3 coding sequence is TGCAGCACACAGCAGGGGGCCAGGAACTATGGCTACACCTTC. It specifies CSTQQGARNYGYTF.

This clone turned up a few times. The chain uses TRBV5-1 and TRBJ1-6; TRBD1 matches 7 bases. After removal of 2 bases from V and 6 bases from J, the junction contained 5 bases not matched to a gene. Germline CDR1 is SGHRS and CDR2 is YFSETQ. There are 15 residues in the CDR3. Written as DNA, the CDR3 is TGCGCCAGCAGCTTCCGACAGGGCCCTAATTCACCCCTCCACTTT. As protein: CASSFRQGPNSPLHF.

The chain couples TRBV18 to TRBJ2-2, with a tentative D call TRBD2 (5 bases). Trimming stripped 4 bases from V and 7 bases from J, with 7 bases between. This CDR3 comprises 12 residues. The V gene's germline CDR1 is KGHSH and CDR2 LQKENI. The CDR3 loop is CASSRRNGELFF. CDR3 nucleotide sequence: TGTGCCAGCTCACGGAGGAACGGGGAGCTGTTTTTT.

The sample holds one count of this clone. This CDR3 reads CASNGGSGGADTGELFF. The CDR3 DNA follows: TGTGCCAGCAACGGAGGTAGCGGGGGGGCGGACACCGGGGAGCTGTTTTTT. The chain employs TRBV3-1 (or the pseudogene TRBV3-2) and TRBJ2-2; 11 bases are shared with TRBD2. Germline CDR1 is LGHDT and CDR2 is YNNKEL (reference sequence). This CDR3 is 17 amino acids long. Losses at the gene ends were 7 bases for V and 3 bases for J; bases not matched to a gene: 10.

The rearrangement joins TRBV11-2 to TRBJ2-1, with TRBD1 matching 9 bases. V gave up 5 bases and J gave up 8 bases; unmatched junction bases: 7. The CDR3 length is 14 residues. In germline, CDR1 is SGHAT, CDR2 FQNNGV. CDR3 in amino acids: CASSKDRGVDEQFF. The CDR3 DNA reads TGTGCCAGCAGCAAGGACAGGGGAGTCGATGAGCAGTTCTTC.

This clone has just one count. CDR3 sequence reads: CASSSSRQAINNEQFF. The DNA of the CDR3 is TGTGCCAGCAGCTCCTCCCGACAGGCGATAAACAATGAGCAGTTCTTC. The chain couples TRBV5-4 to TRBJ2-1; the D gene is possibly TRBD1 (6 bases). V lost 3 bases and J 5 bases, leaving 18 bases between the germline ends. From germline, CDR1 is SGHNT and CDR2 YYREEE (reference sequence). This CDR3 contains 16 residues. The whole variable domain, filled in from reference TRBV5-4 and TRBJ2-1, reads ETGVTQSPTHLIKTRGQQVTLRCSSQSGHNTVSWYQQALGQGPQFIFQYYREEENGRGNFPPRFSGLQFPNYSSELNVNALELDDSALYLCASSSSRQAINNEQFFGPGTRLTVL.

The chain is built from TRBV5-8 and TRBJ2-1; the match to TRBD2 covers 10 bases. Germline CDR1 reads SGHTS; CDR2 reads YDEGEE. The CDR3 sequence is 14 residues long. V was clipped by 1 base and J by 9 bases; unmatched bases: 4. CDR3 protein: CASSLPSGGGEQFF. The CDR3 DNA reads TGTGCCAGCAGCTTGCCTAGCGGGGGAGGTGAGCAGTTCTTC.

The chain is built from TRBV6-5 and TRBJ2-7, with TRBD1 matching over 11 bases. V was clipped by 8 bases and J by 2 bases; unmatched bases: 2. This CDR3 spans 13 amino acids. The V gene's germline CDR1 is MNHEY and CDR2 SVGAGI. The CDR3 reads CASWGQGAYEQYF. The CDR3 DNA reads as TGTGCCAGCTGGGGACAGGGGGCCTACGAGCAGTACTTC.

This clone was detected once. In nucleotides, the CDR3 is TGTGCCAGCTCACCAAACACAGGGAACTCTGGAAACACCATATATTTT. This encodes CASSPNTGNSGNTIYF. This chain joins TRBV18 and TRBJ1-3; D might be TRBD1 (6 bases). CDR3 length: 16 amino acids. Between the trimmed V and J ends, which lost 2 bases and 0 bases, there was a span of 11 bases. Looked up from germline, CDR1 is KGHSH and CDR2 is LQKENI.

Turning to this clone: This sample includes further DNA sequences coding for the same CDR3. The rearrangement joins TRBV11-2 to TRBJ1-1; a possible D gene is TRBD1 (6 bases). Germline V CDR1 and CDR2: SGHAT, FQNNGV. Trimming stripped 1 base from V and 1 base from J, with 7 bases between. The CDR3 sequence is 14 residues long. CDR3 DNA sequence: TGTGCCAGCAGCTTAGTAGGGGGGAACACTGAAGCTTTCTTT. This codes for CASSLVGGNTEAFF.

V is TRBV2 and J is TRBJ2-7; 11 nucleotides align to TRBD1. Germline CDR1 and CDR2: SNHLY and FYNNEI. V dropped 3 bases and J dropped 3; count of bases not matched to a gene: 1. The CDR3 runs to 14 residues. CDR3 in amino acids: CASSDGTGGYEQYF. The CDR3 DNA is TGTGCCAGCAGTGACGGGACAGGGGGCTACGAGCAGTACTTC. Full variable domain (missing parts from reference TRBV2 and TRBJ2-7): EPEVTQTPSHQVTQMGQEVILRCVPISNHLYFYWYRQILGQKVEFLVSFYNNEISEKSEIFDDQFSVERPDGSNFTLKIRSTKLEDSAMYFCASSDGTGGYEQYFGPGTRLTVT.

The chain employs TRBV7-8 and TRBJ1-1; 7 bases fit TRBD1. V lost 5 bases and J lost 7; bases outside the gene matches: 4. The CDR3 runs 12 residues. The germline CDR1 and CDR2 sequences are SGHVS and FQNEAQ. CDR3 nucleotide sequence: TGTGCCAGCAGCCCACGGGACAGTGAAGCTTTCTTT. Residues: CASSPRDSEAFF.

The V and J genes are TRBV3-1 (or the pseudogene TRBV3-2) and TRBJ1-1; TRBD1 matches 7 bases. Germline CDR1 is LGHDT and CDR2 is YNNKEL (reference sequence). The CDR3 consists of 14 residues. The V segment lost 4 bases and the J segment 0 bases; nucleotides outside the gene matches: 2. The CDR3 coding sequence is TGTGCCAGCAGCCGGACAGGCATGAACACTGAAGCTTTCTTT. Translated, it gives CASSRTGMNTEAFF.

This chain joins TRBV10-1 and TRBJ2-7; D gene uncertain. This CDR3 is built from 13 residues. The germline CDR1 and CDR2 sequences are WNHNN and SYGVQD (reference sequence). Trimming pared 4 bases from V and 0 bases from J, leaving 7 bases between. CDR3 coding DNA: TGCGCCAGCAGTGGGCCATCCTCCTACGAGCAGTACTTC. As protein: CASSGPSSYEQYF.

This clone has a single count. This rearrangement joins TRBV5-1 to TRBJ1-2; tentative D call: TRBD1 (5 bases). V was pared by 6 bases and J by 0 bases, with 9 bases between. The germline V gene has CDR1 SGHRS and CDR2 YFSETQ. The CDR3 length is 13 residues. CDR3 sequence reads: CASTTASNYGYTF. CDR3 in DNA: TGCGCCAGCACGACAGCCTCTAACTATGGCTACACCTTC.

Only one count was recorded for this clone. The V and J genes are TRBV5-1 and TRBJ2-7; TRBD1 matches at 7 bases. The CDR3 contains 14 residues. Germline V gene lookup returns CDR1 SGHRS and CDR2 YFSETQ. The J segment lost 0 bases and the V segment lost 4 bases, leaving 4 bases of the junction unmatched. In nucleotides, the CDR3 is TGCGCCAGCAGCCCTGGGGACAGCTCCTACGAGCAGTACTTC. Encoded protein: CASSPGDSSYEQYF.

V is TRBV3-1 (or the pseudogene TRBV3-2) and J is TRBJ1-2; D is unclear. V was clipped by 2 bases and J by 3 bases, with 22 bases between them. This CDR3 spans 18 amino acids. Germline V gene lookup returns CDR1 LGHDT and CDR2 YNNKEL (reference sequence). The CDR3: CASSQLRRLLPADYGYTF. In DNA form, the CDR3 reads TGTGCCAGCAGCCAATTGAGGCGGCTCCTCCCCGCTGACTATGGCTACACCTTC.

The chain couples TRBV5-1 to TRBJ2-3; TRBD2 matches 8 bases. The CDR3 has 17 residues. Germline V gene lookup returns CDR1 SGHRS and CDR2 YFSETQ. Trimming at V came to 4 bases and at J to 2 bases, leaving 12 bases not matched to a gene. In DNA form, the CDR3 reads TGCGCCAGCAGCACGACCTCTACCGGGGGGGACACAGATACGCAGTATTTT. Protein product: CASSTTSTGGDTDTQYF.

V is TRBV7-9 and J is TRBJ2-3, with TRBD2 matching over 9 bases. The CDR3 spans 15 residues. V trimming: 5 bases; J trimming: 4 bases; junction bases outside the gene matches: 7. CDR1 SEHNR and CDR2 FQNEAQ come from the germline V gene (reference sequence). CDR3 bases: TGTGCCAGCAGCCTCGGGGCGGGGGGGCCAGATACGCAGTATTTT. This encodes CASSLGAGGPDTQYF.